A single sample gave rise to the 31 T cell receptor beta chains below, sequenced in a study of CD8+ T cells in alopecia areata. Extracted RNA was reverse transcribed, and the resulting cDNA served as sequencing template. Using immunoSEQ multiplex PCR, the repertoire was profiled, and TCRdb retains in-frame clones only, with some absent. The repertoire has about 210,000 clones, 50% to 75% of them found once; the top ten carry more than 3.5%. Regarding treatment: oral pan-JAK inhibitor, 5-10 mg twice daily. This specimen consisted of CD4+ T cells sorted from blood, obtained at week 4, from a patient treated with tofacitinib. The receptors originated from a human donor with alopecia areata.

Comment on this clone: This sample also contains other DNA sequences that code for the same CDR3. The V and J genes are TRBV30 and TRBJ1-1; maybe TRBD1 (5 bases). Germline V CDR1 and CDR2: GTSNPN, SVGIG (reference sequence). CDR3 length: 13 amino acids. Trimming pared 0 bases from V and 1 base from J, leaving 6 bases between. In nucleotides, the CDR3 is TGTGCCTGGAGTGTCGGGGGGAACACTGAAGCTTTCTTT. Translated: CAWSVGGNTEAFF.

V is TRBV30 and J is TRBJ1-3; D not certain. Germline CDR1 reads GTSNPN; CDR2 reads SVGIG (reference sequence). The V and J ends lost 3 bases and 3 bases respectively, with 12 bases between them. This CDR3 contains 14 residues. CDR3 sequence reads: CAWSVRHRGNTIYF. In DNA form, the CDR3 reads TGTGCCTGGAGCGTAAGACATCGTGGAAACACCATATATTTT.

V and J are TRBV5-1 and TRBJ2-7; 9 nucleotides agree with TRBD1. V trimming: 5 bases; J trimming: 4 bases; junction bases outside the gene matches: 10. The CDR3 contains 15 residues. Germline V gene sequence: CDR1 SGHRS, CDR2 YFSETQ. The CDR3 nucleotides are TGCGCCAGCAGACCGGGACAGGGCGTAGGGTACGAGCAGTACTTC. This encodes CASRPGQGVGYEQYF.

J is TRBJ2-7 and V is TRBV6-5, with a weak D call TRBD1 (5 bases). This CDR3 spans 15 amino acids. The V and J ends lost 2 bases and 5 bases respectively, with 16 bases between them. CDR1 and CDR2 (germline): MNHEY, SVGAGI. The chain's CDR3 is CASSYTDSKWDEQYF. CDR3 DNA: TGTGCCAGCAGTTACACTGACAGCAAATGGGACGAGCAGTACTTC.

This clone was recorded only once. This rearrangement joins TRBV27 to TRBJ2-1, with D perhaps TRBD2 (6 bases). V was pared by 3 bases and J by 0 bases, with 12 bases between. The CDR3 is 16 residues long. Looked up from germline, CDR1 is MNHEY and CDR2 is SMNVEV (reference sequence). CDR3 DNA sequence: TGTGCCAGCAGTTTGCCGGGACTCCTCTCCTACAATGAGCAGTTCTTC. It is translated as CASSLPGLLSYNEQFF.

The genes are TRBV5-6 and TRBJ2-3, with D uncertain. Germline assignment: CDR1 SGHDT and CDR2 YYEEEE. CDR3 length: 12 amino acids. The germline V and J ends were trimmed by 1 base and 2 bases, with 2 bases remaining between them. In nucleotides, the CDR3 is TGTGCCAGCAGCTTGTTCACAGATACGCAGTATTTT. The encoded protein is CASSLFTDTQYF. Filled out from reference TRBV5-6 and TRBJ2-3, the complete variable domain reads DAGVTQSPTHLIKTRGQQVTLRCSPKSGHDTVSWYQQALGQGPQFIFQYYEEEERQRGNFPDRFSGHQFPNYSSELNVNALLLGDSALYLCASSLFTDTQYFGPGTRLTVL.

The rearrangement links TRBV27 to TRBJ2-5; D not resolved. Deletions cut 6 bases from V and 0 bases from J, with 8 bases between. This CDR3 comprises 13 residues. Germline loops: CDR1 MNHEY, CDR2 SMNVEV (reference sequence). DNA for the CDR3: TGTGCCAGCAGCCCCCTATACCAAGAGACCCAGTACTTC. Protein product: CASSPLYQETQYF.

This clone has more than one count but fewer than ten. The chain combines TRBV7-8 with TRBJ2-3, with 11 bases lining up with TRBD2. The junction had 4 bases not matched to a gene; V was cut back by 5 bases and J by 0 bases. This CDR3 contains 16 residues. Germline CDR1 SGHVS, CDR2 FQNEAQ. CDR3 region: CASSHRLAGSTDTQYF. CDR3 DNA sequence: TGTGCCAGCAGCCACCGACTAGCGGGGAGCACAGATACGCAGTATTTT. Full variable domain (remainder filled in from reference TRBV7-8 and TRBJ2-3): GAGVSQSPRYKVAKRGQDVALRCDPISGHVSLFWYQQALGQGPEFLTYFQNEAQLDKSGLPSDRFFAERPEGSVSTLKIQRTQQEDSAVYLCASSHRLAGSTDTQYFGPGTRLTVL.

The chain couples TRBV30 to TRBJ1-2, with D maybe TRBD1 (6 bases). The V end was cut by 2 bases, the J end by 5 bases, with 9 bases between. The CDR3 runs to 12 residues. Per germline, CDR1 GTSNPN and CDR2 SVGIG (reference sequence). CDR3 nucleotide sequence: TGTGCCTGGAGTATGGGGGCATATGGCTACACCTTC. Protein product: CAWSMGAYGYTF.

This sequence joins TRBV30 and TRBJ1-4; D is unresolved. The length of the CDR3 is 13 residues. V was clipped by 0 bases and J by 10 bases, with 12 bases between them. CDR1 GTSNPN and CDR2 SVGIG come from the germline V gene (reference sequence). CDR3 nucleotide sequence: TGTGCCTGGAGTGTAGGGCCAGGCCGAAAACTGTTTTTT. It translates to CAWSVGPGRKLFF.

This clone appeared once. The chain is built from TRBV10-3 and TRBJ2-5; D is ambiguous. The V and J ends lost 7 bases and 3 bases respectively, with 12 bases between them. The CDR3 covers 13 residues. Germline loops: CDR1 ENHRY, CDR2 SYGVKD. The CDR3 DNA reads as TGTGCCATCACCGGCAGGTTAGAAGAGACCCAGTACTTC. Amino acid sequence: CAITGRLEETQYF.

This chain links TRBV4-3 with TRBJ2-1; 10 nucleotides line up with TRBD2. This CDR3 spans 17 amino acids. With V trimmed by 4 bases and J by 1 base, 7 bases remained unmatched. In germline, CDR1 is LGHNA, CDR2 YSLEER. Written as DNA, the CDR3 is TGCGCCAGCAGCCCTGGAGGACTAGCGGATTCCTACAATGAGCAGTTCTTC. It encodes CASSPGGLADSYNEQFF.

V is TRBV15 and J is TRBJ2-1; TRBD1 matches 8 bases. Germline CDR1 is LNHNV and CDR2 is YYDKDF (reference sequence). V lost 0 bases, J lost 6 bases, and 7 bases stayed unmatched. There are 16 residues in the CDR3. The CDR3 loop reads CATSRERDRRINEQFF. The CDR3 DNA reads as TGTGCCACCAGCAGAGAACGGGACAGGAGAATCAATGAGCAGTTCTTC.

This chain connects TRBV29-1 to TRBJ1-1; a weak D match, TRBD1 (5 bases). The CDR3 has 14 amino acids. From germline, CDR1 is SQVTM and CDR2 ANQGSEA. Trimming took off 5 bases at V and 1 base at J, with 14 bases between the two ends. CDR3 DNA: TGCAGCGTTACCTTGACAGCCACGAACACTGAAGCTTTCTTT. This sequence encodes CSVTLTATNTEAFF.

The chain recombines TRBV7-9 with TRBJ2-5; 7 bases match TRBD1. The V and J ends lost 5 bases and 7 bases, in that order; junction bases with no gene match: 13. The CDR3 is 15 residues long. Germline-derived CDR1 and CDR2 are SEHNR and FQNEAQ (reference sequence). The CDR3 nucleotides are TGTGCCAGCAGCGCCGACAGGGTATGGACCGGGACCCAGTACTTC. Translation: CASSADRVWTGTQYF.

V is TRBV18 and J is TRBJ2-1; the match to TRBD1 covers 11 bases. With 3 bases clipped from V and 7 bases from J, the junction kept 11 bases outside the gene matches. Germline CDR1 and CDR2: KGHSH and LQKENI. The CDR3 runs 17 residues. The CDR3 sequence: CASSPYQPRDRGNEQFF. CDR3 DNA sequence: TGTGCCAGCTCACCGTATCAGCCCCGGGACAGGGGGAATGAGCAGTTCTTC.

This clone was recorded a few times. The gene calls are TRBV2 and TRBJ1-2; no firm D call. The V end lost 7 bases, the J end lost 4 bases, and 13 bases lay between the germline ends. The CDR3 sequence is 13 residues long. Germline CDR1 and CDR2: SNHLY and FYNNEI. CDR3 loop: CASTVEPLYGYTF. CDR3 in DNA: TGTGCCAGCACGGTGGAGCCGCTCTATGGCTACACCTTC.

This chain uses TRBV7-3 with TRBJ2-7; 9 bases line up with TRBD1. Germline-derived CDR1 and CDR2 are SGHTA and FQGTGA. The CDR3 consists of 16 residues. J lost 3 bases, V lost 2 bases, and 8 bases had no gene match. The CDR3 sequence: CASSLVGTGINYEQYF. The CDR3 nucleotides read TGTGCCAGCAGCTTAGTGGGGACAGGGATAAACTACGAGCAGTACTTC.

This clone was picked up a small number of times. The chain carries TRBV29-1 and TRBJ1-1; possibly TRBD1 for D (5 bases). V was pared by 4 bases and J by 0 bases, with 9 bases between. Germline values: CDR1 SQVTM, CDR2 ANQGSEA. The CDR3 length is 13 residues. This chain's CDR3 is CSVVGTVNTEAFF. The CDR3 DNA sequence: TGCAGCGTTGTAGGGACGGTGAACACTGAAGCTTTCTTT.

The chain uses TRBV20-1 and TRBJ2-5; D remains unclear. V was trimmed by 4 bases and J by 9 bases, leaving 12 bases between them. Germline CDR1 DFQATT, CDR2 SNEGSKA (reference sequence). The CDR3 is 11 residues long. Here the CDR3 DNA reads TGCAGTGCTAATGTTGGTGAGGCCCAGTACTTC. The encoded protein is CSANVGEAQYF.

This clone appeared a few times. The rearrangement links TRBV9 to TRBJ1-1, with D hard to call. Germline CDR1 SGDLS, CDR2 YYNGEE. The V and J ends lost 5 bases and 1 base respectively, with 15 bases between them. This CDR3 comprises 15 residues. CDR3 sequence reads: CASRNSGSQNTEAFF. In DNA, the CDR3 is TGTGCCAGCAGGAACTCGGGGAGCCAGAACACTGAAGCTTTCTTT.

This clone showed up just a few times. The chain couples TRBV6-6 to TRBJ2-2, with a tentative D call TRBD2 (5 bases). The CDR3 is 14 residues long. V dropped 6 bases and J dropped 0 bases, with 8 bases sitting between them. Germline CDR1 reads MNHNY; CDR2 reads SVGAGI (reference sequence). CDR3 sequence reads: CASRAGSNTGELFF. In DNA form, the CDR3 reads TGTGCCAGCAGGGCGGGCTCGAACACCGGGGAGCTGTTTTTT.

This clone was recorded a few times. This CDR3 is CASSPSLRNTEAFF. The CDR3 nucleotides are TGTGCCAGCAGCCCTAGCTTGAGGAACACTGAAGCTTTCTTT. The chain is built from TRBV9 and TRBJ1-1; no definite D call. This CDR3 region has 14 residues. V lost 4 bases, J lost 1 base, and 11 bases lay in between. Per the germline V gene, CDR1 is SGDLS and CDR2 is YYNGEE.

CDR3 residues: CAWIKGQGVDTQYF. The CDR3 coding sequence is TGTGCCTGGATCAAGGGGCAGGGTGTGGATACGCAGTATTTT. The chain uses TRBV30 and TRBJ2-3; possible D gene TRBD1, 5 bases. The ends were cut back, 4 bases at V and 6 bases at J, with 17 bases in the middle. The germline V gene has CDR1 GTSNPN and CDR2 SVGIG (reference sequence). The CDR3 has 14 residues.

For this clone: A junction boundary mismatches the germline segment, possibly from a read error. The chain couples TRBV30 to TRBJ1-5; no clear D. Germline CDR1 GTSNPN, CDR2 SVGIG (reference sequence). This CDR3 is 14 amino acids long. The CDR3 DNA reads as TGTGCCTGGACTCGAAACGGAGGCAATCAGCCCCAACATTTT. This translates into CAWTRNGGNQPQHF.

The rearrangement joins TRBV2 to TRBJ1-1; 9 bases fit TRBD1. This CDR3 comprises 14 residues. Trimming removed 7 bases from V and 5 bases from J; junction bases left unmatched: 8. Per germline, CDR1 SNHLY and CDR2 FYNNEI. CDR3 in amino acids: CASKSTGGGTEAFF. CDR3 nucleotides: TGTGCCAGCAAGTCGACAGGGGGAGGTACTGAAGCTTTCTTT.

The chain employs TRBV6-6 and TRBJ1-1; D ambiguous. Germline loops: CDR1 MNHNY, CDR2 SVGAGI (reference sequence). Trimming shortened V by 3 bases and J by 8 bases, and 16 bases separated the two germline ends. This CDR3 comprises 14 residues. CDR3 amino acids: CASSYIWPPAEAFF. For the CDR3, the DNA is TGTGCCAGCAGTTATATCTGGCCTCCCGCCGAAGCTTTCTTT.

In this sample, this clone turned up a few times. The V gene is TRBV4-3, the J gene TRBJ2-3; 11 nucleotides align to TRBD2. V was pared by 0 bases and J by 6 bases, with 11 bases of the junction left unmatched. The CDR3 totals 18 residues. CDR1 and CDR2 (germline): LGHNA, YSLEER. The CDR3 is CASSQDPPGLAEGDTQYF. CDR3 bases: TGCGCCAGCAGCCAAGACCCTCCGGGACTAGCGGAGGGGGATACGCAGTATTTT.

This clone has a handful of counts. The V gene is TRBV29-1, the J gene TRBJ1-2, with D tentatively TRBD1 (5 bases). The germline V gene has CDR1 SQVTM and CDR2 ANQGSEA. Trimming removed 4 bases from V and 4 bases from J, with 16 bases in between. The CDR3 extends over 14 amino acids. Written as DNA, the CDR3 is TGCAGCGTTGGCCGGGACGCTGCACTCTATGGCTACACCTTC. Its translation is CSVGRDAALYGYTF.

This clone has just a few counts. The identical CDR3 is also encoded by other nucleotide sequences in the sample. The rearrangement joins TRBV5-1 to TRBJ1-2, with unresolved D. This CDR3 comprises 12 residues. Germline V CDR1 and CDR2: SGHRS, YFSETQ. The germline V and J ends were trimmed by 0 bases and 1 base, with 1 base remaining between them. The CDR3 spells CASSLDNYGYTF. The CDR3 nucleotides are TGCGCCAGCAGCTTGGATAACTATGGCTACACCTTC.

This clone was seen only a few times. The rearrangement joins TRBV29-1 to TRBJ2-5, with 14 bases identical to TRBD2. V trimming: 6 bases; J trimming: 4 bases; junction bases outside the gene matches: 13. There are 17 residues in the CDR3. The germline V gene has CDR1 SQVTM and CDR2 ANQGSEA. CDR3 protein: CSVAGTSGSTAAETQYF. In nucleotides, the CDR3 is TGCAGCGTGGCGGGGACTAGCGGGAGCACGGCGGCAGAGACCCAGTACTTC.